The 25 T cell receptor beta chains below come from one sample, sequenced in a study of T cell responses to AZD1222 COVID-19 vaccine. Profiling relied on immunoSEQ multiplex PCR, and the TCRdb table lists in-frame clones only, not all of them. This table has under 85,000 clones, about nine tenths appearing once. This material consisted of peripheral blood, taken 28 days after the second AZD1222 dose. The source is an adult who received the AZD1222 COVID-19 vaccine.

The rearrangement joins TRBV5-4 to TRBJ1-4; a possible D gene is TRBD1 (6 bases). The CDR3 is made up of 15 amino acids. V was shortened by 2 bases and J by 6 bases, with 14 bases between the two germline ends. Per the germline V gene, CDR1 is SGHNT and CDR2 is YYREEE (reference sequence). In DNA, the CDR3 is TGTGCCAGCAGCTTTCCAGGGGAGGCGGATGAAAAACTGTTTTTT. Its translation: CASSFPGEADEKLFF.

The chain combines TRBV11-3 with TRBJ2-1; 11 nucleotides align to TRBD2. This CDR3 is built from 15 residues. Germline trimming cut 0 bases from V and 10 bases from J; bases unmatched to any gene: 5. In germline, CDR1 is SGHNT, CDR2 YENEEA. Here the CDR3 reads CASSLDGSGRGEQFF. As DNA, the CDR3 is TGTGCCAGCAGCTTAGATGGTAGCGGGAGGGGAGAGCAGTTCTTC.

This chain uses TRBV6-1 with TRBJ1-5; D gene ambiguous. The V gene lost 1 base and the J gene lost 0 bases, with 7 bases spanning the gap. Germline V CDR1 and CDR2: MNHNS, SASEGT. The CDR3 spans 15 residues. The CDR3 reads CASSEVGNSNQPQHF. Here the CDR3 DNA reads TGTGCCAGCAGTGAAGTGGGCAATAGCAATCAGCCCCAGCATTTT.

The CDR3 sequence: CASSPRDRDYEQYF. As DNA, the CDR3 is TGTGCCAGCAGCCCCCGGGACAGAGACTACGAGCAGTACTTC. The chain combines TRBV11-1 with TRBJ2-7; 7 bases map to TRBD1. Germline V gene lookup returns CDR1 SGHAT and CDR2 FQDESV (reference sequence). V dropped 5 bases and J dropped 3; count of bases not matched to a gene: 7. The CDR3 has 14 amino acids.

The chain couples TRBV6-5 to TRBJ1-2; TRBD1 aligns across 7 bases. J was trimmed by 4 bases and V by 5 bases; bases with no gene match: 10. The CDR3 has 15 amino acids. Germline V gene data show CDR1 as MNHEY and CDR2 as SVGAGI. Here the CDR3 reads CASSNGQVPPYGYTF. CDR3 bases: TGTGCCAGCAGTAACGGACAGGTACCGCCCTATGGCTACACCTTC.

In this sample, this clone turned up a few times. The rearrangement links TRBV7-8 to TRBJ2-2; D not resolved. The germline V gene has CDR1 SGHVS and CDR2 FQNEAQ. This CDR3 comprises 11 residues. V was clipped by 3 bases and J by 11 bases, with 7 bases between them. Written as DNA, the CDR3 is TGTGCCAGCAGCTTTTGGGGAGAGCTGTTTTTT. As protein: CASSFWGELFF.

The chain joins TRBV5-6 to TRBJ2-3; D ambiguous. CDR1 and CDR2 from the germline V gene are SGHDT and YYEEEE. The CDR3 runs 16 residues. Trimming removed 1 base from V and 2 bases from J, with 14 bases in between. CDR3 in amino acids: CASSLLGPTFTDTQYF. CDR3 in DNA: TGTGCCAGCAGCTTGTTAGGGCCGACCTTCACAGATACGCAGTATTTT.

CDR3 sequence (DNA): TGTGCCAGCAGGACGGGGGCAGTACAAGAGACCCAGTACTTC. Its translation: CASRTGAVQETQYF. This chain connects TRBV6-5 to TRBJ2-5; D assignment may be TRBD1 or TRBD2 (6 bases each). Germline V gene data show CDR1 as MNHEY and CDR2 as SVGAGI. Deletions cut 6 bases from V and 2 bases from J, with 13 bases between. This CDR3 contains 14 residues.

The chain joins TRBV7-2 to TRBJ2-3; D remains ambiguous. Trimming took off 7 bases at V and 2 bases at J, with 10 bases between the two ends. Germline values: CDR1 SGHTA, CDR2 FQGNSA. The CDR3 loop spans 13 amino acids. CDR3 bases: TGTGCCAGCATCAAATTGAACACAGATACGCAGTATTTT. It yields the protein CASIKLNTDTQYF.

V usage is TRBV18 and J usage is TRBJ2-3, with 9 bases aligning to TRBD1. Germline CDR1 and CDR2: KGHSH and LQKENI. The CDR3 contains 17 residues. V lost 2 bases to trimming and J lost 4 bases; unmatched junction nucleotides: 10. CDR3 sequence (DNA): TGTGCCAGCTCACCAAGCGTTGACAGGGGGGGCGCAGATACGCAGTATTTT. Protein: CASSPSVDRGGADTQYF.

This clone came up once. CDR3 amino acids: CASTPPYDEQFF. CDR3 DNA: TGTGCCAGCACCCCACCGTACGATGAGCAGTTCTTC. V usage is TRBV6-5 and J usage is TRBJ2-1; no clear D. Germline V lookup: CDR1 MNHEY, CDR2 SVGAGI. Trimming left V 7 bases short and J 8 bases short, with 12 bases between. The CDR3 has 12 amino acids.

This clone was seen only once. This chain joins TRBV6-2 or TRBV6-3 and TRBJ2-1; TRBD2 matches 9 bases. Germline trimming cut 1 base from V and 4 bases from J; bases unmatched to any gene: 8. There are 17 residues in the CDR3. In germline, CDR1 is MNHEY, CDR2 SVGEGT. CDR3 residues: CASSYFPFSGSYNEQFF. The CDR3 DNA follows: TGTGCCAGCAGTTACTTCCCTTTTAGCGGGAGTTACAATGAGCAGTTCTTC.

The genes are TRBV5-1 and TRBJ2-2; D possibly corresponds to TRBD2 (6 bases). Germline V CDR1 and CDR2: SGHRS, YFSETQ. The CDR3 covers 15 residues. The V end was cut by 1 base, the J end by 3 bases, with 10 bases between. Written as DNA, the CDR3 is TGCGCCAGCAGCTTGACACTAGCTGACACCGGGGAGCTGTTTTTT. Translating gives CASSLTLADTGELFF.

This chain joins TRBV4-1 and TRBJ1-5; 7 nucleotides line up with TRBD1. Germline V gives CDR1 MGHRA, CDR2 YSYEKL. The trim removed 0 bases at V and 1 base at J, leaving 6 bases unmatched. There are 17 residues in the CDR3. The CDR3 nucleotides are TGCGCCAGCAGCCAAGATGGGGCGGGACAGAGCAATCAGCCCCAGCATTTT. This sequence encodes CASSQDGAGQSNQPQHF.

The chain uses TRBV6-5 and TRBJ1-5; D remains unclear. This CDR3 comprises 15 residues. Trimming shortened V by 6 bases and J by 2 bases, and 14 bases separated the two germline ends. The germline V gene encodes CDR1 MNHEY and CDR2 SVGAGI. CDR3 region: CASRGGNSGNQPQHF. The CDR3 DNA sequence: TGTGCCAGCAGGGGAGGAAACTCTGGCAATCAGCCCCAGCATTTT.

The chain has TRBV10-1 and TRBJ2-3; 7 nucleotides align to TRBD2. Germline V gives CDR1 WNHNN, CDR2 SYGVQD (reference sequence). The junction had 4 bases not matched to a gene; V was cut back by 9 bases and J by 4 bases. The CDR3 covers 12 residues. In nucleotides, the CDR3 is TGCGCCAGTTGGACTAGGGCAGATACGCAGTATTTT. Its translation is CASWTRADTQYF.

The chain combines TRBV4-1 with TRBJ2-3; the D is unclear. The CDR3 contains 15 residues. Trimming pared 0 bases from V and 3 bases from J, leaving 10 bases between. The germline V gene has CDR1 MGHRA and CDR2 YSYEKL. CDR3 sequence: CASSQDQTQTDTQYF. The CDR3 bases are TGCGCCAGCAGCCAAGACCAGACTCAGACAGATACGCAGTATTTT.

This clone was detected a few times. The chain couples TRBV7-2 to TRBJ1-5; the match to TRBD1 covers 9 bases. Per germline, CDR1 SGHTA and CDR2 FQGNSA. The trim removed 5 bases at V and 10 bases at J, leaving 3 bases unmatched. The CDR3 length is 12 residues. The DNA of the CDR3 is TGTGCCAGCAGCGCAACAGGGGGCCCCCAGCATTTT. Protein product: CASSATGGPQHF.

This rearrangement joins TRBV27 to TRBJ1-5; the D is unclear. Germline CDR1 reads MNHEY; CDR2 reads SMNVEV (reference sequence). V lost 2 bases and J lost 0, with 17 bases in between. The CDR3 has 18 amino acids. Here the CDR3 reads CASSLRTGGLYSNQPQHF. The CDR3 bases are TGTGCCAGCAGTTTACGTACGGGTGGCCTTTATAGCAATCAGCCCCAGCATTTT.

The genes are TRBV24-1 and TRBJ2-1; 10 bases fit TRBD1. The germline CDR1 and CDR2 sequences are KGHDR and SFDVKD. With 6 bases clipped from V and 4 bases from J, the junction kept 2 bases outside the gene matches. This CDR3 is 14 amino acids long. The CDR3 region is CATSRQGAYNEQFF. DNA of the CDR3: TGTGCCACCAGTAGACAGGGGGCGTACAATGAGCAGTTCTTC.

The rearrangement links TRBV15 to TRBJ2-2, with D unclear. CDR1 is LNHNV and CDR2 is YYDKDF in the germline V gene (reference sequence). The CDR3 spans 13 residues. The ends were cut back, 1 base at V and 6 bases at J, with 6 bases in the middle. CDR3 amino acids: CATSRVDAGELFF. The CDR3 nucleotides are TGTGCCACCAGCAGAGTAGACGCCGGGGAGCTGTTTTTT.

In regard to this clone: An end of the junction does not agree with germline; a read error may underlie this. V is TRBV11-3 and J is TRBJ2-7; no clear D gene. Germline CDR1 is SGHNT and CDR2 is YENEEA. The CDR3 contains 12 residues. For the CDR3, the DNA is TGTGCCAGCAGCTTAGGCTCCCAGGTGATTTTCTTC. Protein sequence: CASSLGSQVIFF.

This chain uses TRBV5-1 with TRBJ1-1; 8 nucleotides align to TRBD1. The CDR3 loop spans 15 amino acids. Trimming cost V 3 bases and J 2 bases; bases outside gene matches: 6. CDR1 is SGHRS and CDR2 is YFSETQ in the germline V gene. Here the CDR3 DNA reads TGCGCCAGCAGCTCATCGACAGGGGACAACACTGAAGCTTTCTTT. It is translated as CASSSSTGDNTEAFF.

This chain uses TRBV5-6 with TRBJ2-1; D not certain. This CDR3 is built from 14 residues. Germline V CDR1 and CDR2: SGHDT, YYEEEE. V gave up 1 base and J gave up 2 bases, with 7 bases separating them. CDR3 in DNA: TGTGCCAGCAGCTTGCCAACTACCTACAATGAGCAGTTCTTC. Translating it yields CASSLPTTYNEQFF.

The rearrangement joins TRBV28 to TRBJ1-5; D perhaps matches TRBD1 (5 bases). From germline, CDR1 is MDHEN and CDR2 SYDVKM. The V and J ends lost 10 bases and 5 bases respectively, with 18 bases between them. The CDR3 runs 14 residues. CDR3 DNA: TGTGCCACCGAACAGGCCCCGAATTATCAGCCCCAGCATTTT. Protein product: CATEQAPNYQPQHF.